Below, 16 T cell receptor beta chains from the same sample are listed, as sequenced in a study of T-cell reconstitution after alpha-beta-depleted transplantation in children. TCRbeta library construction was performed incorporating unique molecular identifiers. TCRdb reanalysed the PCR reads using MiXCR and keeps one entry per CDR3 protein. The sample consists of about 360,000 distinct CDR3 sequences, 13% of them appearing once. Sample: PBMCs, taken from the stem cell graft. The receptors were sampled from a human donor who donated a stem cell graft to a child with Fanconi anemia.

The rearrangement links TRBV6-1 to TRBJ1-3; no reliable D call. The CDR3 contains 14 residues. Germline V gene sequence: CDR1 MNHNS, CDR2 SASEGT. The V end lost 5 bases, the J end lost 0 bases, and 8 bases lay between the germline ends. The CDR3 region has the DNA TGTGCCAGCAGTCCTATTATCTCTGGAAACACCATATATTTT. Translated: CASSPIISGNTIYF.

On this clonotype: The junction differs from germline at one of its ends, possibly a read error. This chain joins TRBV6-2 or TRBV6-3 and TRBJ1-2; TRBD1 might be the D (5 bases). The CDR3 sequence is 13 residues long. CDR1 and CDR2 (germline): MNHEY, SVGEGT. CDR3 bases: TGTGCCAGCAGTTACCAGGGCTTCTATGGCCACACCTTC. Amino acids: CASSYQGFYGHTF.

This clonotype was seen only a few times. CDR3 coding DNA: TGTGCCAGCAGTGAAATCAGGGGGAATTCACCCCTCCACTTT. Translating gives CASSEIRGNSPLHF. The chain couples TRBV2 to TRBJ1-6, with 7 nucleotides matching TRBD1. The CDR3 runs 14 residues. V lost 2 bases and J lost 7; bases outside the gene matches: 2. From germline, CDR1 is SNHLY and CDR2 FYNNEI.

This clonotype was seen many times. The chain links TRBV12-3 or TRBV12-4 to TRBJ2-1; no clear D gene. V lost 3 bases and J 5 bases, leaving 5 bases between the germline ends. There are 12 residues in the CDR3. CDR3 residues: CASSFRNNEQFF. Written as DNA, the CDR3 is TGTGCCAGCAGTTTCCGGAACAATGAGCAGTTCTTC.

This sequence joins TRBV7-8 and TRBJ2-5; D uncertain. Trimming shortened V by 5 bases and J by 5 bases, and 9 bases separated the two germline ends. This CDR3 has 12 residues. The germline gives CDR1 SGHVS, CDR2 FQNEAQ. Here the CDR3 reads CASSPRAETQYF. The DNA of the CDR3 is TGTGCCAGCAGCCCTCGGGCCGAGACCCAGTACTTC.

The chain carries TRBV4-3 and TRBJ1-1; D remains ambiguous. The V and J ends lost 0 bases and 1 base respectively, with 12 bases between them. Germline values: CDR1 LGHNA, CDR2 YSLEER. This CDR3 is built from 16 residues. The CDR3 DNA reads TGCGCCAGCAGCCAAGATTACCGACAAAGGAACACTGAAGCTTTCTTT. Amino acids: CASSQDYRQRNTEAFF.

J is TRBJ1-6 and V is TRBV20-1; 7 nucleotides agree with TRBD1. The germline V gene has CDR1 DFQATT and CDR2 SNEGSKA (reference sequence). Germline trimming cut 2 bases from V and 12 bases from J; bases unmatched to any gene: 10. This CDR3 is 14 amino acids long. For the CDR3, the DNA is TGCAGTGCTAGAACCGGGACAGTGGACGGACCCCTCCACTTT. This translates into CSARTGTVDGPLHF.

V usage is TRBV30 and J usage is TRBJ2-3; TRBD1 agrees at 10 bases. The CDR3 is 15 amino acids. V dropped 5 bases and J dropped 2; count of bases not matched to a gene: 7. Germline V gene lookup returns CDR1 GTSNPN and CDR2 SVGIG (reference sequence). Here the CDR3 reads CAWAVTGGITDTQYF. As DNA, the CDR3 is TGTGCCTGGGCGGTGACAGGGGGCATCACAGATACGCAGTATTTT.

CDR3 sequence: CASSIGAGLGADTQYF. As DNA, the CDR3 is TGTGCCAGTAGTATAGGAGCAGGCTTAGGCGCAGATACGCAGTATTTT. V gene TRBV19 combines with J gene TRBJ2-3; unclear D gene. Trimming took off 1 base at V and 4 bases at J, with 15 bases between the two ends. The CDR3 length is 16 residues. Germline V CDR1 and CDR2: LNHDA, SQIVND (reference sequence).

The V and J genes are TRBV30 and TRBJ2-7, with D possibly TRBD2 on 5 matching bases. The germline gives CDR1 GTSNPN, CDR2 SVGIG (reference sequence). Between the trimmed V and J ends, which lost 0 bases and 0 bases, there was a span of 9 bases. The CDR3 is 14 residues long. For the CDR3, the DNA is TGTGCCTGGAGTGTAGCGGCGAGCTCCTACGAGCAGTACTTC. Amino acid sequence: CAWSVAASSYEQYF.

This clonotype was picked up a small number of times. The chain is built from TRBV5-1 and TRBJ1-4; D gene unclear. The CDR3 runs to 14 residues. V was shortened by 4 bases and J by 3 bases, with 10 bases between the two germline ends. Germline assignment: CDR1 SGHRS and CDR2 YFSETQ. The CDR3 reads CASSRTSSNEKLFF. The CDR3 DNA is TGCGCCAGCAGCCGTACTTCATCTAATGAAAAACTGTTTTTT.

This clonotype was detected only a few times. This chain's CDR3 is CASSLATRRYEQYF. The DNA of the CDR3 is TGTGCCAGCAGCTTAGCAACTAGGAGGTACGAGCAGTACTTC. The chain links TRBV7-2 to TRBJ2-7, with D possibly matching TRBD2 (5 bases). Germline V gene data show CDR1 as SGHTA and CDR2 as FQGNSA. CDR3 size: 14 residues. The V gene lost 0 bases and the J gene lost 4 bases, with 10 bases spanning the gap. The variable domain in full, with the rest retrieved from reference TRBV7-2 and TRBJ2-7, is GAGVSQSPSNKVTEKGKDVELRCDPISGHTALYWYRQSLGQGLEFLIYFQGNSAPDKSGLPSDRFSAERTGGSVSTLTIQRTQQEDSAVYLCASSLATRRYEQYFGPGTRLTVT.

This clonotype was found many times. The J gene is TRBJ1-1, the V gene TRBV12-3 or TRBV12-4; 9 positions match TRBD1. CDR3 length: 16 residues. V shed 5 bases, J shed 5 bases, and the junction held 12 bases outside the gene matches. CDR3 DNA sequence: TGTGCCAGCAGTCCCCCCCGGGGGACAGGGTTAACTGAAGCTTTCTTT. Amino acid sequence: CASSPPRGTGLTEAFF.

Ten or more counts support this clonotype. The chain employs TRBV5-1 and TRBJ2-1; no clear D. The CDR3 covers 16 residues. The ends were cut back, 0 bases at V and 0 bases at J, with 10 bases in the middle. CDR1 is SGHRS and CDR2 is YFSETQ in the germline V gene. The CDR3 protein is CASSLDGSSSYNEQFF. In nucleotides, the CDR3 is TGCGCCAGCAGCTTGGACGGCAGTAGCTCCTACAATGAGCAGTTCTTC.

In its sample, this clonotype was seen a few times. This sequence joins TRBV4-2 and TRBJ2-3, with 10 bases lining up with TRBD1. Trimming cost V 4 bases and J 2 bases; bases outside gene matches: 15. CDR1 and CDR2 from the germline V gene are LGHNA and YNFKEQ. The CDR3 has 19 amino acids. CDR3 loop: CASSPGYFGTGVNTDTQYF. CDR3 DNA sequence: TGTGCCAGCAGCCCGGGGTATTTCGGGACAGGGGTTAACACAGATACGCAGTATTTT.

The rearrangement joins TRBV5-6 to TRBJ1-3; 11 positions match TRBD1. The length of the CDR3 is 16 residues. Germline loops: CDR1 SGHDT, CDR2 YYEEEE. V was clipped by 3 bases and J by 10 bases; unmatched bases: 12. CDR3: CASSSLDRGPLETIYF. CDR3 nucleotide sequence: TGTGCCAGCAGCTCATTGGACAGGGGGCCGTTGGAGACCATATATTTT.